This T cell receptor (beta chain) was captured by sequencing in a study of shared clonotypes between healthy human individuals. Study-wide findings and caveats: Rarefaction analysis demonstrated incomplete sorted-subset sequencing notwithstanding large depth. Researchers found naive subsets generally carried larger estimated richness than memory subsets.

A word on this clone: Its antigen is unidentified.

Assay: immunoSEQ multiplex PCR; the TCRdb copy retains only in-frame clones and omits some. The sample has 950,000 to 1,300,000 clones; about 75% are singletons. The source material was memory CD4+ T cells sorted from blood. Subset described: CD45RA-negative fraction. This clonotype was sampled from a man younger than 35 in good health.

This chain's CDR3 is CASRFHLTSNYGYTF. In nucleotides, the CDR3 is TGTGCCAGTCGGTTCCACTTAACCTCTAACTATGGCTACACCTTC. This chain links TRBV5-8 with TRBJ1-2, with D uncertain. This CDR3 has 15 residues. Trimming cost V 8 bases and J 0 bases, with 17 bases left between them. Germline lookup yields CDR1 SGHTS and CDR2 YDEGEE.